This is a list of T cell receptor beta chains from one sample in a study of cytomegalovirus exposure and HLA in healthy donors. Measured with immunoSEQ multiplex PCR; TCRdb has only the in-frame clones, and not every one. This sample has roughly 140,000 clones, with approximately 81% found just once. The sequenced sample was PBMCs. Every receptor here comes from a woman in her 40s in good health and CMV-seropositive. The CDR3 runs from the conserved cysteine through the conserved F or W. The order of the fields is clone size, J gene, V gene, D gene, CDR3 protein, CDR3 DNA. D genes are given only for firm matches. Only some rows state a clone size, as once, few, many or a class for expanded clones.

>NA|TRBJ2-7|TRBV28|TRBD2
CASSLVAGVEQHF
TGTGCCAGCAGTTTAGTAGCGGGAGTCGAGCAGCACTTC
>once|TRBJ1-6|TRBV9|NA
CASSADSSRSPLHF
TGTGCCAGCAGCGCCGACAGTAGTCGTTCACCCCTCCACTTT
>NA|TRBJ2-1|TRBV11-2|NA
CASSQDGSSYNEQFF
TGTGCCAGCAGCCAGGACGGGAGCTCCTACAATGAGCAGTTCTTC
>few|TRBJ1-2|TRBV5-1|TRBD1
CASSFQGADYGYTF
TGCGCCAGCAGCTTTCAGGGGGCTGACTATGGCTACACCTTC
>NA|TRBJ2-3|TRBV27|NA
CASSSNLEGRTDTQYF
TGTGCCAGCAGTTCGAATCTAGAGGGGAGGACAGATACGCAGTATTTT
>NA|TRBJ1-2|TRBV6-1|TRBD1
CASSSPRTGGGGYTF
TGTGCCAGCAGTTCCCCGCGTACAGGGGGCGGGGGCTACACCTTC
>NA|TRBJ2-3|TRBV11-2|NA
CASSLERANTQYF
TGTGCCAGCAGCTTAGAGCGGGCCAATACGCAGTATTTT
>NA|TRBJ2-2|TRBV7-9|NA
CASSFGGTGELFF
TGTGCCAGCAGCTTTGGCGGAACCGGGGAGCTGTTTTTT
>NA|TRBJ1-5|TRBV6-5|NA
CASSHDRDQPQHF
TGTGCCAGCAGTCACGACAGAGATCAGCCCCAGCATTTT
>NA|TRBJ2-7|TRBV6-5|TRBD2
CASRTSGGLYEQYF
TGTGCCAGCCGGACTAGCGGGGGTCTCTACGAGCAGTACTTC
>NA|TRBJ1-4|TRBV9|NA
CASSVVGAPGEKLFF
TGTGCCAGCAGCGTAGTGGGGGCTCCTGGCGAAAAACTGTTTTTT
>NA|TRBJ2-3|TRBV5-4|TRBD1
CASSFRGGNTDTQYF
TGTGCCAGCAGCTTCCGAGGGGGCAACACAGATACGCAGTATTTT
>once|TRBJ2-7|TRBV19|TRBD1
CASSIGRQGIDHEQYF
TGTGCCAGTAGTATCGGGAGACAGGGGATAGACCACGAGCAGTACTTC
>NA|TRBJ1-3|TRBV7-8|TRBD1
CASSSGQYSGNTIYF
TGTGCCAGCAGCTCGGGACAGTACTCTGGAAACACCATATATTTT
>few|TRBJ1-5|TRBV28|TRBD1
CASSLLIGTGNQPQHF
TGTGCCAGCAGTTTGCTCATCGGGACAGGCAATCAGCCCCAGCATTTT
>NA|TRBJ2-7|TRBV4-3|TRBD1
CASSRDRDYEQYF
TGCGCCAGCAGTCGGGACAGGGACTACGAGCAGTACTTC
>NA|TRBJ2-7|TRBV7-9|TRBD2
CASSDSSGLFSYEQYF
TGTGCCAGCAGCGACTCTAGCGGGCTCTTCTCCTACGAGCAGTACTTC
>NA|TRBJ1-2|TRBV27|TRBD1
CASSSGGYGYTF
TGTGCCAGCAGTTCAGGGGGTTATGGCTACACCTTC
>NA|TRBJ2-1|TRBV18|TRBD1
CASSPATGGGHEQFF
TGTGCCAGCTCACCTGCTACAGGGGGTGGCCATGAGCAGTTCTTC
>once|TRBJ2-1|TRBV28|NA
CASSFGGEQFF
TGTGCCAGCAGTTTCGGAGGAGAGCAGTTCTTC
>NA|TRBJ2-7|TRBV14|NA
CASSQFGRSYYEQYF
TGTGCCAGCAGCCAGTTCGGAAGGAGTTACTACGAGCAGTACTTC
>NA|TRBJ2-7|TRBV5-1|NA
CASSWGGGGASYEQYF
TGCGCCAGCAGCTGGGGAGGTGGCGGGGCCTCCTACGAGCAGTACTTC
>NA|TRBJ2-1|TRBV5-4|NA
CASRGAFYNEQFF
TGTGCCAGTCGGGGGGCGTTCTACAATGAGCAGTTCTTC
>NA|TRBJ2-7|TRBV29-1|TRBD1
CSARTGASYEQYF
TGCAGCGCTCGGACAGGGGCCTCCTACGAGCAGTACTTC
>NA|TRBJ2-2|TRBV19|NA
CASLRRANTGELFF
TGTGCCAGTCTCCGGAGGGCGAACACCGGGGAGCTGTTTTTT
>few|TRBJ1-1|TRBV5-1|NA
CASSLGVDTEAFF
TGCGCCAGCAGCTTGGGAGTAGACACTGAAGCTTTCTTT
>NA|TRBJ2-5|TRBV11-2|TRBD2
CASSLDPAGGVETQYF
TGTGCCAGCAGCTTAGATCCCGCGGGAGGGGTGGAGACCCAGTACTTC
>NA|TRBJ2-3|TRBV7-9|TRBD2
CASSSGLGSGGTDTQYF
TGTGCCAGCAGCTCTGGGTTGGGTAGCGGGGGCACAGATACGCAGTATTTT
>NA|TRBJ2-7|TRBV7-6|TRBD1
CASSNRDRGNYEQYF
TGTGCCAGCAGCAACCGGGACAGGGGGAACTACGAGCAGTACTTC
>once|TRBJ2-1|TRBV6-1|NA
CATQASSYNEQFF
TGTGCCACCCAGGCAAGCTCCTACAATGAGCAGTTCTTC
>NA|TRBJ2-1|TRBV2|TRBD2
CASSEGVAGEQFF
TGTGCCAGCAGTGAAGGGGTAGCGGGAGAGCAGTTCTTC
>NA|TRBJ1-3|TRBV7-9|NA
CSSSPRGGGGNTIYF
TGTTCCAGCAGCCCTCGAGGGGGGGGTGGAAACACCATATATTTT
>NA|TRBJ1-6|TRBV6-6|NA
CASTMGVSSPLHF
TGTGCCAGCACTATGGGAGTTTCGTCACCCCTCCACTTT
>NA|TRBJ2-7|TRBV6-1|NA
CASSASPWGSAYEQYF
TGTGCCAGCAGTGCGTCCCCCTGGGGTAGCGCCTACGAGCAGTACTTC
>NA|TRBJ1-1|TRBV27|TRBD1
CASSPGQGATEAFF
TGTGCCAGCAGTCCCGGACAGGGGGCGACTGAAGCTTTCTTT
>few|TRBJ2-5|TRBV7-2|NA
CASSSLDSAQYF
TGTGCCAGCAGCTCTTTAGACTCGGCCCAGTACTTC
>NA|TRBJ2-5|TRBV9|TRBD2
CASSVAGLAGGETQYF
TGTGCCAGCAGCGTGGCTGGACTAGCGGGGGGAGAGACCCAGTACTTC
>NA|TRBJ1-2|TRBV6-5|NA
CASSFDRTSTQGYTF
TGTGCCAGCAGTTTCGACAGGACCTCAACCCAGGGCTACACCTTC
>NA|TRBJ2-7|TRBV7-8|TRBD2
CASSPLAGAYEQYF
TGTGCCAGCAGCCCCCTAGCGGGAGCCTACGAGCAGTACTTC
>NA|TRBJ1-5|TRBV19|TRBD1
CASSRQGANQPQHF
TGTGCCAGTAGTCGACAGGGTGCCAATCAGCCCCAGCATTTT
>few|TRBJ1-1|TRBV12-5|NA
CASGLTGRTEAFF
TGTGCTAGTGGTTTGACAGGTAGGACTGAAGCTTTCTTT
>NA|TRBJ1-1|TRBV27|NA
CASSENGGEAFF
TGTGCCAGCAGCGAGAACGGTGGTGAAGCTTTCTTT
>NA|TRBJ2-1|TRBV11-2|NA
CASSFGRGSSYNEQFF
TGTGCCAGCAGCTTTGGTAGGGGTAGCTCCTACAATGAGCAGTTCTTC
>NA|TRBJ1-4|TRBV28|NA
CASSSPGLWNEKLFF
TGTGCCAGCAGTTCCCCGGGATTGTGGAATGAAAAACTGTTTTTT
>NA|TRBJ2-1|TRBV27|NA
CASSLSLSSYNEQFF
TGTGCCAGCAGTTTATCTCTGAGCTCCTACAATGAGCAGTTCTTC
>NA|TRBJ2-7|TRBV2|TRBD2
CASSVIAGGIEQYF
TGTGCCAGCAGCGTCATAGCGGGAGGAATCGAGCAGTACTTC
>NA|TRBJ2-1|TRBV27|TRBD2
CASSSPGLLNEQFF
TGTGCCAGCAGTTCCCCGGGACTACTCAATGAGCAGTTCTTC
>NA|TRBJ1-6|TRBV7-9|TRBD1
CASSGGIRGRPPLHF
TGTGCCAGCAGCGGGGGGATCAGGGGGCGACCACCCCTCCACTTT
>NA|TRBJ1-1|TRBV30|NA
CAQGGPGGRTEAFF
TGTGCTCAAGGAGGGCCGGGGGGGAGAACTGAAGCTTTCTTT
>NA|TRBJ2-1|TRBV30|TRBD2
CAWSVNSGGYNEQFF
TGTGCCTGGAGTGTTAATAGCGGGGGTTACAATGAGCAGTTCTTC
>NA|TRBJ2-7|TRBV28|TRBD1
CASTGTGRIYEQYF
TGTGCCAGTACCGGGACAGGGCGTATCTACGAGCAGTACTTC
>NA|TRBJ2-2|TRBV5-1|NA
CASSLNLGELFF
TGCGCCAGCAGCCTAAATCTCGGGGAGCTGTTTTTT
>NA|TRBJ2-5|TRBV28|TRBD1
CASSFGTGLFETQYF
TGTGCCAGCAGTTTCGGGACAGGTCTTTTTGAGACCCAGTACTTC
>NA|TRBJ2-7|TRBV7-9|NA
CASSPPPLDSYEQYF
TGTGCCAGCAGCCCACCCCCCTTAGACAGCTACGAGCAGTACTTC
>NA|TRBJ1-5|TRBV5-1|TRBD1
CASSLGQGGNQPQHF
TGCGCCAGCAGCTTGGGGCAGGGGGGTAATCAGCCCCAGCATTTT
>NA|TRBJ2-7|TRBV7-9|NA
CASSPRRDTYEQYF
TGTGCCAGCAGCCCTCGTCGGGACACCTACGAGCAGTACTTC
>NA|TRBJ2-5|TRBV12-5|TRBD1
CASGLGQGAETQYF
TGTGCTAGTGGTTTGGGACAGGGGGCAGAGACCCAGTACTTC
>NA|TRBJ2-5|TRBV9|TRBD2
CASSVLSPASGQETQYF
TGTGCCAGCAGCGTGTTATCCCCGGCTAGCGGTCAAGAGACCCAGTACTTC
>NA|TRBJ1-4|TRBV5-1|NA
CASSATATNEKLFF
TGCGCCAGCAGCGCAACAGCAACTAATGAAAAACTGTTTTTT